The 6 T cell receptor beta chains in this list originate from one sample, sequenced in a study of cytomegalovirus exposure and HLA in healthy donors. In the PCR, 60 Vbeta and 13 Jbeta primers were used. Assay: immunoSEQ multiplex PCR; the TCRdb copy retains only in-frame clones and omits some. The table lists about 210,000 clones, around 81% of them singletons. The sequenced sample was PBMCs. The receptors here all came from a woman aged 45-59 years in good health and CMV-seropositive.

The V call is TRBV18, the J call TRBJ1-5, with a weak D call TRBD1 (6 bases). CDR1 is KGHSH, CDR2 LQKENI, per germline. The CDR3 covers 16 residues. V was pared by 3 bases and J by 4 bases, with 16 bases between. CDR3 coding DNA: TGTGCCAGCTCACCCCCCGGCAGGGGCGGTAATCAGCCCCAGCATTTT. This codes for CASSPPGRGGNQPQHF.

The chain has TRBV7-6 and TRBJ2-7; no definite D call. This CDR3 contains 15 residues. V was trimmed by 1 base and J by 3 bases, leaving 13 bases between them. Germline CDR1 SGHVS, CDR2 FNYEAQ. CDR3 protein: CASSLESQAFYEQYF. The CDR3 nucleotides read TGTGCCAGCAGCTTAGAAAGCCAGGCCTTCTACGAGCAGTACTTC.

CDR3 loop: CASTRLTPPGEQYF. DNA of the CDR3: TGTGCCAGCACCCGACTTACACCGCCGGGGGAGCAGTACTTC. The chain combines TRBV5-6 with TRBJ2-7, with D perhaps TRBD2 (5 bases). The CDR3 loop spans 14 amino acids. Germline V gene data show CDR1 as SGHDT and CDR2 as YYEEEE. Trimming cost V 6 bases and J 7 bases, with 20 bases left between them.

The rearrangement joins TRBV7-2 to TRBJ2-7; perhaps TRBD2 as D (7 bases). V lost 1 base and J 2 bases, leaving 12 bases between the germline ends. This CDR3 region has 15 residues. Germline-derived CDR1 and CDR2 are SGHTA and FQGNSA. The CDR3 bases are TGTGCCAGCAGCTTAGGGCGGGGGCGAACCTACGAGCAGTACTTC. This gives the protein CASSLGRGRTYEQYF.

The chain uses TRBV21-1 and TRBJ1-1. TRBV21-1 constitutes a pseudogene. CDR3 length: 15 amino acids. CDR3 sequence (DNA): TGTGCCAGCAGCAAATCTCGGTGGGGGGACGCTGAAGCTTTCTTT. Amino acid sequence: CASSKSRWGDAEAFF.

This chain links TRBV9 with TRBJ2-3, with 12 nucleotides matching TRBD2. Germline loops: CDR1 SGDLS, CDR2 YYNGEE. With 0 bases clipped from V and 2 bases from J, the junction kept 4 bases outside the gene matches. This CDR3 comprises 17 residues. CDR3 loop: CASSVGPSGGATDTQYF. The DNA of the CDR3 is TGTGCCAGCAGCGTAGGGCCTAGCGGGGGGGCCACAGATACGCAGTATTTT. Full variable domain (outside the CDR3, taken from reference TRBV9 and TRBJ2-3): DSGVTQTPKHLITATGQRVTLRCSPRSGDLSVYWYQQSLDQGLQFLIQYYNGEERAKGNILERFSAQQFPDLHSELNLSSLELGDSALYFCASSVGPSGGATDTQYFGPGTRLTVL.